This TCR beta chain was sequenced for a study of shared clonotypes between healthy human individuals (dated by TCRdb to 2018 to 2021). The study in broad terms: Three men and a couple of women, aged 18 to 49 years, made up the cohort. For each donor, three plates each were used for CD4 naive and CD4 memory, two plates were used for CD8 naive, and one plate was used for CD8 memory. To estimate repertoire size and how much clonotypes are shared between individuals, the study performed deep sequencing of blood TCR repertoires from a few healthy adults. To increase sequencing depth and limit assay-specific biases, different laboratories used diverse techniques to prepare libraries and sequence TCR repertoires. Per donor, leukapheresis produced somewhere between about 0.9 and 9.5 billion PBMCs. The study at large found these results: About 4.5% of naive CD4, around 4% of naive CD8, 2.3% of memory CD4, and around 0.4% of memory CD8 clonotypes were shared across several donors. Naive subsets generally had larger estimated clonotype richness than memory subsets did. Clonotypes shared by all four sorted-subset donors showed higher generation probabilities than non-shared clonotypes. Pairwise subsampling led to the expectation that sequencing depth would affect the degree of clonotype sharing among donors. The genetic and exposure-history diversity represented was limited by the small number of donors. Rarefaction of sorted-subset datasets indicated incomplete sequencing despite the large sequencing depth. Sampling was restricted to blood, and TCR repertoires in tissues likely differ from the TCR repertoires found in blood.

Worth noting for this clone: It lacks a known antigen. No base qualities exist here, and no much larger clone lies one base off it.

Using the deep immunoSEQ assay, multiplex PCR amplified TCR CDR3 regions from genomic DNA. For each cell subset, the extracted genomic DNA was distributed evenly across all wells of several immunoSEQ 96-well plates, and each plate served as one replicate. For sorted subsets, about 200 ng genomic DNA, equal to 25,000 to 35,000 T cell genomes, was loaded into each replicate PCR. Purified libraries were quantified with a Qubit 3.0 fluorometer, sized on a Bioanalyzer 2100, and re-quantified with the KAPA Library Quantification kit. Each immunoSEQ 96-well plate was sequenced on its own single-read 150-cycle Illumina NextSeq 550 flow cell. Turning to the authors' computational methods: Because the immunoSEQ output included only junctional sequences and no quality scores, the filtering could not be the same as the filtering used for full-length reads. Sequences were annotated with PyIR, a Python wrapper for IgBLAST v1.9, and V/J genes and CDR3 were assigned using IMGT germline references. Reads were removed for weak V/J assignments (E-value above 1e-6), missing CDR3, stop codons, out-of-frame junctions, or ambiguous translated residues. V3J clonotypes were defined as sequences sharing the same inferred V gene, J gene, and CDR3 amino acid sequence. To compute the percentage overlap between repertoires, the number of shared unique clonotypes was divided by the size of the smaller repertoire. Repertoire richness was assessed with RTK rarefaction, the Chao1 estimator, and Recon v2.1 estimates of unobserved clonotypes. For all TCRbeta clonotypes obtained by the gDNA method from several donors, generation probabilities were computed with OLGA. The table was pulled from immuneACCESS by TCRdb, which kept in-frame rearrangements only. Such tables lose some clones; where checked, under half of the loss comes from unresolved V genes, and the rest has no known cause. The DNA gave D and trimming, while V, J and clone size come from that table. For this sample there are roughly 2.5 million clones; around 90% appear just once. The leading ten clones occupy about 0.13% of the sample.

The CDR3 has 14 amino acids, counting the end cysteine and phenylalanine. Only CDR3 DNA is held: 42 bases, read in frame from base 1. Trimming at the junction amounts to 7 bases on V and 0 bases on J, and the germline ends lie 14 bases apart. Sequences GTSNPN (CDR1) and SVGIG (CDR2) are obtained from the germline V gene (reference sequence). The donors were healthy, HIV-negative adults with no recently reported acute infections or vaccinations. Only Caucasian adults living in Nashville, Tennessee, USA were represented among the donors. CD4+ T cells were enriched through magnetic negative selection, after which naive cells were positively selected on CD45RA and the remaining negative fraction served as the memory subset. Blood was obtained by leukapheresis, after which PBMCs were separated by Ficoll-Histopaque density gradient centrifugation and cryopreserved in liquid nitrogen vapor phase. Analytical flow cytometry was used to check the purity and quantity of every magnetically sorted T cell population. Genomic DNA was isolated from every sorted fraction and measured by UV absorbance on a Nanodrop 2000c.

Sample: naive CD4+ T cells sorted from blood. This sample's cell subset or site label indicates: CD45RA+ positively selected. This clonotype was obtained from a man younger than 35 in good health. The rearranged segments are TRBV30 and TRBJ2-3, with the D call tentatively TRBD1 or TRBD2, each fitting 5 bases. The nucleotide sequence is TGTGCCTCGACGGGGCCACTAAGCACAGATACGCAGTATTTT. This translates into CASTGPLSTDTQYF.